A selection of T cell receptor beta chains follows, all from one sample in a study of blood T cells in healthy people across ages. TCRdb reanalysed the 5' RACE reads using MiXCR and keeps one entry per CDR3 protein. The sample lists 600,000 to 850,000 distinct CDR3 sequences, 20% to 25% seen once, with more than 8% in the top ten. These data were also reused for a study on T cells of mothers and their children.

The sequencing sample was made of blood. The receptors were sampled from a boy younger than 18 in good health. The CDR3 runs from the conserved cysteine through the conserved F or W. The order of the fields is V gene, CDR3 protein.

v_gene: TRBV6-5; CDR3aa: CASSQQGGSGYTF
v_gene: TRBV5-1; CDR3aa: CASSLDFQETQYF
v_gene: TRBV4-1; CDR3aa: CASSQTLAGGLSEQYF
v_gene: TRBV20-1; CDR3aa: CSARASSYNEQFF
v_gene: TRBV28; CDR3aa: CASSLSRSPRETQYF
v_gene: TRBV20-1; CDR3aa: CSAGPGAGETLYF
v_gene: TRBV13; CDR3aa: CASSLGDYQGTQYF
v_gene: TRBV7-9; CDR3aa: CAGSPGGLDEQYF
v_gene: TRBV12-3/TRBV12-4; CDR3aa: CASSFSGRIYEQYF
v_gene: TRBV5-1; CDR3aa: CASSLGLLAGRVVAKNIQYF
v_gene: TRBV11-2; CDR3aa: CASSFIGNGELFF
v_gene: TRBV7-9; CDR3aa: CASSAFDSYNEQFF
v_gene: TRBV12-3/TRBV12-4; CDR3aa: CASSLVSGQETQYF
v_gene: TRBV20-1; CDR3aa: CSARDPSGGASSYNEQFF
v_gene: TRBV7-2; CDR3aa: CASSVLLGVGTDTQYF